This entry lists 12 T cell receptor beta chains sequenced from one sample in a study of blood T cells in healthy people across ages. PCR was performed a second time for roughly 7 to 12 cycles using a sample-barcoded 5' primer and a J-beta primer mix. Each CDR3 protein gets one entry after TCRdb re-called the 5' RACE reads with MiXCR. This repertoire shows just over 1 million distinct CDR3 sequences, 45% found once; its top ten account for approximately 17%. The sequencing input was blood. These receptors were taken from a woman aged 60-75 years in good health.

V is TRBV6-6 and J is TRBJ2-3; D assignment may be TRBD1 or TRBD2 (5 bases each). The CDR3 loop spans 16 amino acids. The V gene lost 2 bases and the J gene lost 2 bases, with 14 bases spanning the gap. Germline V lookup: CDR1 MNHNY, CDR2 SVGAGI (reference sequence). The DNA of the CDR3 is TGTGCCAGCAGTTACCGGGGCTTGAGGGACACAGATACGCAGTATTTT. Its translation: CASSYRGLRDTDTQYF.

The chain is built from TRBV18 and TRBJ2-1; 8 bases are a match to TRBD2. V was pared by 6 bases and J by 5 bases, with 9 bases of the junction left unmatched. Germline CDR1 KGHSH, CDR2 LQKENI. This CDR3 contains 15 residues. The CDR3 loop reads CASSTGRAKNNEQFF. The CDR3 DNA is TGTGCCAGCTCTACCGGGAGGGCCAAGAACAATGAGCAGTTCTTC.

This clonotype was detected only a few times. The V and J genes are TRBV25-1 and TRBJ2-3; TRBD2 might be the D (6 bases). The CDR3 sequence is 15 residues long. Trimming took off 2 bases at V and 6 bases at J, with 15 bases between the two ends. Germline V CDR1 and CDR2: MGHDK, SYGVNS. CDR3 DNA sequence: TGTGCCAGCAGTGAAACGGGAGCCCCGGGGGATACGCAGTATTTT. It encodes CASSETGAPGDTQYF.

CDR3 sequence (DNA): TGTGCCAGCAGTGAAGTTGGGGACGAGCAGTACTTC. It yields the protein CASSEVGDEQYF. The chain is built from TRBV6-1 and TRBJ2-7; D remains unclear. Per the germline V gene, CDR1 is MNHNS and CDR2 is SASEGT. The CDR3 covers 12 residues. Deletions cut 1 base from V and 5 bases from J, with 6 bases between.

This clonotype was seen a handful of times. The chain is built from TRBV5-1 and TRBJ2-3, with 8 bases fitting TRBD1. Germline values: CDR1 SGHRS, CDR2 YFSETQ. This CDR3 is 17 amino acids long. The V segment lost 4 bases and the J segment 0 bases; nucleotides outside the gene matches: 10. The DNA of the CDR3 is TGCGCCAGCAGCACTCGACAGGGGTCTATTAGCACAGATACGCAGTATTTT. This encodes CASSTRQGSISTDTQYF.

The chain couples TRBV2 to TRBJ2-3; no firm D call. The CDR3 has 14 residues. Germline CDR1 and CDR2: SNHLY and FYNNEI. The V end lost 2 bases, the J end lost 6 bases, and 12 bases lay between the germline ends. The CDR3 reads CASSEIGRSDTQYF. CDR3 nucleotide sequence: TGTGCCAGCAGTGAAATTGGGCGCTCGGATACGCAGTATTTT. The entire variable domain, with the rest obtained from reference TRBV2 and TRBJ2-3, is as follows: EPEVTQTPSHQVTQMGQEVILRCVPISNHLYFYWYRQILGQKVEFLVSFYNNEISEKSEIFDDQFSVERPDGSNFTLKIRSTKLEDSAMYFCASSEIGRSDTQYFGPGTRLTVL.

The chain joins TRBV3-1 to TRBJ2-3, with D possibly matching TRBD2 (5 bases). Trimming cost V 4 bases and J 4 bases, with 12 bases left between them. This CDR3 comprises 14 residues. CDR1 LGHDT and CDR2 YNNKEL come from the germline V gene (reference sequence). As DNA, the CDR3 is TGTGCCAGCAGCCGTGAGGGCGCGTCAGATACGCAGTATTTT. Amino acids: CASSREGASDTQYF.

The chain recombines TRBV6-1 with TRBJ2-2, with 9 bases lining up with TRBD2. After removal of 5 bases from V and 2 bases from J, the junction contained 9 bases not matched to a gene. This CDR3 spans 17 amino acids. Germline CDR1 and CDR2: MNHNS and SASEGT. The CDR3 nucleotides are TGTGCCAGCAGTAGAGCTAGCGGGACCATTAACACCGGGGAGCTGTTTTTT. This gives the protein CASSRASGTINTGELFF.

This clonotype was recorded once. The V gene is TRBV6-5, the J gene TRBJ2-5, with 8 bases identical to TRBD1. The CDR3 length is 12 residues. With V trimmed by 5 bases and J by 11 bases, 7 bases remained unmatched. From germline, CDR1 is MNHEY and CDR2 SVGAGI. The CDR3 DNA is TGTGCCAGCAGTCCGGACAGGGCGCGGCAGTACTTC. Translation gives CASSPDRARQYF.

The V gene is TRBV6-5, the J gene TRBJ2-7; 13 bases agree with TRBD2. V shed 5 bases and J 7 bases; nucleotides not matched to a gene: 8. The CDR3 covers 15 residues. Germline-derived CDR1 and CDR2 are MNHEY and SVGAGI. CDR3 DNA: TGTGCCAGCAGTGAACTAGCGGGAGGGCGGAATGAGCAGTACTTC. It specifies CASSELAGGRNEQYF.

V and J are TRBV27 and TRBJ2-1, with D maybe TRBD2 (5 bases). From germline, CDR1 is MNHEY and CDR2 SMNVEV (reference sequence). V was clipped by 5 bases and J by 0 bases, with 11 bases between them. The CDR3 runs to 15 residues. The CDR3 nucleotides are TGTGCCAGCAGTCACCCGGGGAGCTCCTACAATGAGCAGTTCTTC. The encoded protein is CASSHPGSSYNEQFF.

This clonotype was counted only a few times. V gene TRBV6-2 or TRBV6-3 combines with J gene TRBJ2-1; 13 bases line up with TRBD2. The CDR3 is made up of 16 amino acids. The germline gives CDR1 MNHEY, CDR2 SVGEGT. Germline trimming cut 3 bases from V and 7 bases from J; bases unmatched to any gene: 6. DNA of the CDR3: TGTGCCAGCAGTTATCGGGGACTAGCGGGGCGGAATGAGCAGTTCTTC. Amino acids: CASSYRGLAGRNEQFF.